Listed below are T cell receptor beta chains from one sample, sequenced in a study of blood T cell repertoires in COVID-19. Here immunoSEQ multiplex PCR was the method, and the copy in TCRdb shows in-frame clones only, minus some. The sample includes roughly 50,000 clones, around 80% of them seen just once. Material: peripheral blood. The receptors shown here come from a woman aged 80 or over with acute or convalescent COVID-19. Both conserved end residues are part of each CDR3. The order of the fields is CDR3 protein, CDR3 DNA, V gene, J gene, D gene, clone size. A D gene is named only where the DNA matches it firmly. Some rows mark clone size as missing; the rest say once, few, many or name a class of expanded clone.

CASGLISGGASGELFF	TGTGCCAGCGGATTAATTAGCGGGGGGGCATCCGGGGAGCTGTTTTTT	TRBV3-1/TRBV3-2	TRBJ2-2	TRBD2	-
CASSESGGANEKLFF	TGTGCCAGCAGTGAAAGTGGGGGGGCTAATGAAAAACTGTTTTTT	TRBV2	TRBJ1-4	-	-
CASSQTGLGETQYF	TGTGCCAGCAGTCAGACAGGGTTAGGAGAGACCCAGTACTTC	TRBV6-5	TRBJ2-5	TRBD1	-
CASSLVAGGTTYEQYF	TGCGCCAGCAGCTTGGTAGCCGGGGGGACCACATACGAGCAGTACTTC	TRBV5-1	TRBJ2-7	TRBD2	-
CASSVQGNTPQHF	TGTGCCAGCAGTGTACAGGGTAATACGCCCCAGCATTTT	TRBV25-1	TRBJ1-5	-	-
CATSRGPYGYTF	TGTGCCACCAGCAGGGGCCCTTATGGCTACACCTTC	TRBV15	TRBJ1-2	-	-
CASRQTGGGEKLFF	TGTGCCAGCAGACAAACAGGGGGAGGTGAAAAACTGTTTTTT	TRBV5-5	TRBJ1-4	TRBD1	-
CASSWGLGADEQFF	TGTGCCAGCAGCTGGGGACTAGGGGCGGATGAGCAGTTCTTC	TRBV9	TRBJ2-1	TRBD2	-
CASSPSGRSTGELFF	TGTGCCAGCAGCCCCTCTGGTAGGAGCACCGGGGAGCTGTTTTTT	TRBV3-1/TRBV3-2	TRBJ2-2	-	-
CASSQLEGSGGLAKNIQYF	TGTGCCAGCAGCCAACTTGAGGGATCGGGGGGTCTAGCCAAAAACATTCAGTACTTC	TRBV4-2	TRBJ2-4	TRBD2	-
CASSLSEPYYGYTF	TGTGCCAGCAGCTTATCTGAGCCTTACTATGGCTACACCTTC	TRBV7-2	TRBJ1-2	-	-
CASRAELTGSSYNSPLHF	TGCGCCAGCAGAGCCGAACTGACAGGGAGCTCCTATAATTCACCCCTCCACTTT	TRBV5-1	TRBJ1-6	TRBD1	-
CASKRRDSSTAEYGYTF	TGTGCCAGCAAAAGAAGGGACAGTTCGACCGCCGAGTATGGCTACACCTTC	TRBV2	TRBJ1-2	TRBD1	-
CASSTGQPNTEAFF	TGTGCCAGCAGTACGGGACAACCGAACACTGAAGCTTTCTTT	TRBV6-5	TRBJ1-1	-	-
CASSLGISSGTQYF	TGTGCCAGCAGCCTCGGGATCTCTTCGGGGACCCAGTACTTC	TRBV11-2	TRBJ2-5	-	-
CASSTTPGLAFQETQYF	TGTGCCAGCAGCACGACGCCGGGACTAGCGTTTCAGGAGACCCAGTACTTC	TRBV3-1/TRBV3-2	TRBJ2-5	TRBD2	-
CASRPGQATLHF	TGTGCCAGCAGACCCGGACAGGCGACCCTCCACTTT	TRBV6-4	TRBJ1-6	TRBD1	-
CSVEIGGTNTGELFF	TGCAGCGTTGAAATCGGGGGTACGAACACCGGGGAGCTGTTTTTT	TRBV29-1	TRBJ2-2	-	-
CAIWGGTGNNQPQHF	TGTGCCATTTGGGGAGGGACAGGGAACAATCAGCCCCAGCATTTT	TRBV6-5	TRBJ1-5	TRBD1	once
CATSDSSGGSYNEQFF	TGTGCCACCAGTGATTCTAGCGGGGGGTCCTACAATGAGCAGTTCTTC	TRBV24-1	TRBJ2-1	TRBD2	-
CASSTQGNTEAFF	TGTGCCAGCAGTACCCAGGGAAACACTGAAGCTTTCTTT	TRBV6-6	TRBJ1-1	-	-
CASSFKKIQETQYF	TGCGCCAGCAGCTTCAAAAAAATCCAAGAGACCCAGTACTTC	TRBV5-1	TRBJ2-5	-	-
CASSLWQGEYTF	TGTGCCAGCAGCTTATGGCAGGGGGAGTACACCTTC	TRBV13	TRBJ1-2	TRBD1	-
CASSPGQVKNIQYF	TGTGCCAGCAGCCCTGGACAGGTCAAAAACATTCAGTACTTC	TRBV7-9	TRBJ2-4	TRBD1	-
CASSFSGQGGGEQYF	TGTGCCAGCAGCTTCTCGGGTCAGGGGGGCGGGGAGCAGTACTTC	TRBV11-3	TRBJ2-7	-	once
CASSLDGAGPQPQHF	TGTGCCAGCAGCTTAGATGGGGCAGGACCGCAGCCCCAGCATTTT	TRBV11-2	TRBJ1-5	-	-
CASSQVGGGDTQYF	TGTGCCAGCAGCCAAGTAGGGGGTGGAGATACGCAGTATTTT	TRBV3-1/TRBV3-2	TRBJ2-3	-	-
CASSERQGAGYGYTF	TGTGCCAGTAGTGAAAGACAGGGGGCTGGATATGGCTACACCTTC	TRBV19	TRBJ1-2	TRBD1	-
CASSFSKRASTDTQYF	TGTGCCAGCAGCTTTAGTAAGCGCGCCAGCACAGATACGCAGTATTTT	TRBV5-4	TRBJ2-3	-	-
CAWSNIQLSGNTIYF	TGTGCCTGGAGTAATATCCAACTCTCTGGAAACACCATATATTTT	TRBV30	TRBJ1-3	-	-
CASSQRQGTNEKLFF	TGTGCCAGCAGCCAGCGACAGGGAACTAATGAAAAACTGTTTTTT	TRBV3-1/TRBV3-2	TRBJ1-4	TRBD1	-
CASSYLNSNQPQHF	TGTGCCAGCAGTTACTTAAATAGCAATCAGCCCCAGCATTTT	TRBV6-6	TRBJ1-5	-	-
CASSPESWTGTYGYTF	TGTGCCAGCAGCCCCGAAAGTTGGACAGGGACCTATGGCTACACCTTC	TRBV5-4	TRBJ1-2	TRBD1	-
CSASGTGNTIYF	TGCAGCGCATCGGGGACTGGAAACACCATATATTTT	TRBV29-1	TRBJ1-3	-	-
CASSARDRRDEKLFF	TGTGCCAGCAGCGCCCGGGACAGGAGGGATGAAAAACTGTTTTTT	TRBV5-5	TRBJ1-4	TRBD1	-